This T cell receptor beta chain was retrieved from a study of CD8 T cells in Susac syndrome. Reverse transcription of about 0.5 to 1 ug RNA was carried out with random hexamers. Via MiXCR, TCRdb re-called the immunoSEQ multiplex PCR reads, giving one row per CDR3 protein. The data show roughly 47,000 distinct CDR3 sequences, with around 93% seen just once and 0.35% to 0.5% held by the top ten. Trimming removed 3 bases at V and 6 bases at J, with 12 bases between. This CDR3 is 14 amino acids long. The V and J genes are TRBV12-3 or TRBV12-4 and TRBJ1-3; D is undetermined. This TCR was sampled from a human donor in good health. What was sequenced was CD8+ T cells from PBMCs. The CDR3 nucleotides read TGTGCCAGCAGTTTGCTCGCAGGTGAAAACACCATATATTTT. Translated, it gives CASSLLAGENTIYF.